This T cell receptor beta chain was documented in a study of cytomegalovirus exposure and HLA in healthy donors. Study-level results: It was reportedly the case that the classifier diagnosed cytomegalovirus status with high specificity and sensitivity. Equally common other TCR beta chains were less clonally expanded than HLA-associated ones, a later analysis found.

This CDR3 region has 15 residues. Between the trimmed V and J ends, which lost 2 bases and 7 bases, there was a span of 14 bases. Germline V gene lookup returns CDR1 SGHDN and CDR2 FVKESK. The PCR had 60 Vbeta and 13 Jbeta primers. Clones were read by immunoSEQ multiplex PCR, and TCRdb kept only the in-frame ones, dropping some. The sample shows about 160,000 clones, 80% of them seen only once. This clone occurred once. Its target is unknown. The V gene is TRBV14, the J gene TRBJ1-4; D is possibly TRBD1 (5 bases). The TCR was taken from a man younger than 30 in good health and CMV-seropositive. Material: PBMCs. CDR3 residues: CASSQLKGPGEKLFF. The DNA of the CDR3 is TGTGCCAGCAGCCAATTAAAGGGGCCTGGTGAAAAACTGTTTTTT.